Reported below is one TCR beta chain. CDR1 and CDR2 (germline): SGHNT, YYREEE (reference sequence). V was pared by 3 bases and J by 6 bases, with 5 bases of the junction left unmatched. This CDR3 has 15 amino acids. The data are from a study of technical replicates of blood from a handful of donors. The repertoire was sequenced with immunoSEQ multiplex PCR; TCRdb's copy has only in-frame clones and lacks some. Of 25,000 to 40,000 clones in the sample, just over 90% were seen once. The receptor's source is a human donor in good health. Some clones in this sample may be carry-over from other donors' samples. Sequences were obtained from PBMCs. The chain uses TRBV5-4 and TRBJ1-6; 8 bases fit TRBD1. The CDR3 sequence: CASSSGQGGNSPLHF. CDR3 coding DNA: TGTGCCAGCAGCTCTGGACAGGGAGGTAATTCACCCCTCCACTTT.